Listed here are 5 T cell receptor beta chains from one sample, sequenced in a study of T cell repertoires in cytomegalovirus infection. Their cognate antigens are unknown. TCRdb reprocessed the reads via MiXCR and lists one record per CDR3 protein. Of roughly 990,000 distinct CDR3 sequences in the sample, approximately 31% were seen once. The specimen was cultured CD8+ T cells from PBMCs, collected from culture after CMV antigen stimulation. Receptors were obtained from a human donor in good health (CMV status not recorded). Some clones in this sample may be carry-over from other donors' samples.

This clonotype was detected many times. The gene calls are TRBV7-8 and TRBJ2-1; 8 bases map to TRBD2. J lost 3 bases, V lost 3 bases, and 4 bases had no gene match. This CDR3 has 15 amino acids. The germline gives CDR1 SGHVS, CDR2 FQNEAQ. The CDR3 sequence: CASSFPAGVYNEQFF. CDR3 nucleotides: TGTGCCAGCAGCTTCCCAGCGGGGGTCTACAATGAGCAGTTCTTC.

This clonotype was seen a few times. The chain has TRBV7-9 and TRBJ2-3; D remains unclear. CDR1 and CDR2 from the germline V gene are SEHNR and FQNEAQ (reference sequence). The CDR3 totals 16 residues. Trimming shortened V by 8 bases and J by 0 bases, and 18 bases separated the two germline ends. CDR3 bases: TGTGCCAGCGCCCTGACGTATGGCACTAGCACAGATACGCAGTATTTT. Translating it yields CASALTYGTSTDTQYF.

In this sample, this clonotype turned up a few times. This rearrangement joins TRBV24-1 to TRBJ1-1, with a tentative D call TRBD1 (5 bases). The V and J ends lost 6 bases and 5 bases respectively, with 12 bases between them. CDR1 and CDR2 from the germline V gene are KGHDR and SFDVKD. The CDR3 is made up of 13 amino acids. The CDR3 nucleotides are TGTGCCACCAGTAGCGGACATCTAACTGAAGCTTTCTTT. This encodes CATSSGHLTEAFF.

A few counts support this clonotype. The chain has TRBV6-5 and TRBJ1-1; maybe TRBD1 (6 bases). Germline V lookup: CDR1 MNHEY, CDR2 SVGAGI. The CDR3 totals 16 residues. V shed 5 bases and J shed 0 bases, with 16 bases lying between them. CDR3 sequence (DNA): TGTGCCAGCAGTAAACAGGGACCTCCAATGAACACTGAAGCTTTCTTT. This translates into CASSKQGPPMNTEAFF.

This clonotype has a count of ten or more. CDR3 amino acids: CASSQERGYFYGYTF. CDR3 nucleotide sequence: TGCGCCAGCAGCCAAGAAAGGGGGTATTTCTATGGCTACACCTTC. This sequence joins TRBV4-3 and TRBJ1-2; D might be TRBD1 (6 bases). Trimming took 0 bases from V and 4 from J, leaving 12 bases between them. The CDR3 has 15 residues. Per germline, CDR1 LGHNA and CDR2 YSLEER.